This TCR beta chain was captured by sequencing in a study of shared clonotypes between healthy human individuals. Study results and limitations: Researchers sampled only blood; tissue repertoires likely differ.

Genomic DNA of every subset was divided equally among multiple immunoSEQ plates. When replicate PCRs were run on sorted subsets, they used 150 to 200 ng DNA, about 30,000 T cell genomes. Measured with immunoSEQ multiplex PCR; TCRdb has only the in-frame clones, and not every one. Of roughly 400,000 clones in the sample, 96% are singletons; the top ten hold about 0.32%. From germline, CDR1 is PRHDT and CDR2 FYEKMQ (reference sequence). With 6 bases clipped from V and 0 bases from J, the junction kept 11 bases outside the gene matches. The CDR3 has 16 amino acids. Remarks on this clone: The antigen is not known.

The donors, all of them Caucasian adults, lived in Nashville, Tennessee. The sample taken for sequencing was memory CD8+ T cells sorted from blood. Subset specified: CD45RO+ cells pooled with CCR7-negative TemRA cells. This receptor was identified in a man younger than 40 in good health. The chain couples TRBV13 to TRBJ2-7; 7 bases are shared with TRBD2. The CDR3 nucleotides are TGTGCCAGCAGTTCCCGGCGTAGCGGGTTCTCCTACGAGCAGTACTTC. It encodes CASSSRRSGFSYEQYF.